This T cell receptor (beta chain) emerged from a study of T cell responses to AZD1222 COVID-19 vaccine. Study-level points and caveats: Spike-wide vaccine-associated CD4 TCRs dominated at 160-218 and 743-854. Reportedly, close to half of spike-specific TCRs are directed against unmutated variant regions. At baseline, seropositivity was found in only a handful of AZD1222 recipients.

V lost 10 bases and J lost 1; bases outside the gene matches: 5. This CDR3 spans 14 amino acids. Germline V CDR1 and CDR2: ENHRY, SYGVKD. With regard to this clone: What it binds is not known.

Measured with immunoSEQ multiplex PCR; TCRdb has only the in-frame clones, and not every one. The sample shows roughly 150,000 clones, roughly 88% of them seen only once. Pooling of second doses given at about 4 or about 12 weeks was done. The chain links TRBV10-3 to TRBJ2-2; 8 bases align to TRBD1. This TCR derives from an adult who received the AZD1222 COVID-19 vaccine. The material was peripheral blood, obtained 28 days after the second AZD1222 dose. The CDR3 spells CATSGTGNTGELFF. The CDR3 DNA reads as TGTGCCACCTCCGGGACAGGGAACACCGGGGAGCTGTTTTTT.